This T cell receptor beta chain comes out of a study of OX40 agonist ivuxolimab in advanced cancers. General study results and limits: Dose levels from 0.1 to 3.0 mg/kg saw CD4+ and CD8+ blood T cells expand clonally by week 6. Patients with a partial response at 0.1-3.0 mg/kg had among the lowest clonal expansion. Nonresponders included some who also had low normalized T-cell clonal expansion.

A remark on this clone: Its specificity is unknown.

The CDR3 sequence is 13 residues long. Germline assignment: CDR1 PRHDT and CDR2 FYEKMQ (reference sequence). V dropped 1 base and J dropped 4 bases, with 7 bases sitting between them. The protocol was immunoSEQ multiplex PCR, while the TCRdb copy is restricted to in-frame clones and leaves out a portion. The sample carries 72,000 or so clones, about four fifths recorded once. This sequence was found in an adult with an advanced solid tumor such as melanoma, head and neck, liver or kidney cancer. This chain links TRBV13 with TRBJ1-1; D not certain. This material consisted of CD4+ or CD8+ T cells sorted from blood, taken in a trial of the OX40 agonist ivuxolimab. The CDR3 loop is CASSLAGPTEAFF. CDR3 bases: TGTGCCAGCAGCTTAGCAGGACCCACTGAAGCTTTCTTT. Using reference TRBV13 and TRBJ1-1 for the parts outside the CDR3, the full variable domain is AAGVIQSPRHLIKEKRETATLKCYPIPRHDTVYWYQQGPGQDPQFLISFYEKMQSDKGSIPDRFSAQQFSDYHSELNMSSLELGDSALYFCASSLAGPTEAFFGQGTRLTVV.